This T cell receptor (beta chain) was observed in a study of CD8+ T cells in alopecia areata. At the level of the study: Tofacitinib was given for 6 to 18 months, then stopped for 6 months.

Investigators isolated RNA and reverse transcribed it into cDNA to act as the sequencing template. Measured with immunoSEQ multiplex PCR; TCRdb has only the in-frame clones, and not every one. The data contain some 200,000 clones, about 60% of them singletons. Documented treatment: oral pan-JAK inhibitor, 5-10 mg twice daily. This CDR3 region has 12 residues. CDR1 and CDR2 (germline): LGHNT, FRNRAP. V was trimmed by 5 bases and J by 2 bases, leaving 6 bases between them. The genes are TRBV12-5 and TRBJ1-1; D is possibly TRBD1 (5 bases). This receptor was identified in a human donor with alopecia areata. The sequencing here drew on CD8+ T cells sorted from blood, taken at week 24, from a patient treated with tofacitinib. CDR3 sequence: CASGQGNTEAFF. The CDR3 DNA sequence: TGTGCTAGTGGTCAGGGTAACACTGAAGCTTTCTTT.